A selection of T cell receptor beta chains follows, all from one sample in a study of Ad26.COV2.S vaccination and SARS-CoV-2 variants. Only in-frame clones appear in the TCRdb table, and some are missing; sequencing was by immunoSEQ multiplex PCR. Among hundreds of thousands of clones listed, roughly 87% were seen once. The sample consisted of peripheral blood, taken in a trial of Ad26.COV2.S vaccine versus placebo. The source is a person between 18 and 60 years old who received the Ad26.COV2.S COVID-19 vaccine or a placebo. The CDR3 runs from the conserved cysteine through the conserved F or W. A D gene is named only where the DNA matches it firmly. Size is omitted from some rows. Given values are once, few, many or a class for expanded clones.

d_call j_call v_call clone_size cdr3_nt cdr3_aa
TRBD1 TRBJ2-5 TRBV3-1/TRBV3-2 . TGTGCCAGCAGCCAATGGGACAGGGGAGAGACCCAGTACTTC CASSQWDRGETQYF
. TRBJ1-2 TRBV5-1 once TGCGCCAGCAGCTTGGTTCCGGAGGGCTATGGCTACACCTTC CASSLVPEGYGYTF
. TRBJ1-5 TRBV28 . TGTGCCAGCAGTTTAATAGGGAGCAATCAGCCCCAGCATTTT CASSLIGSNQPQHF
. TRBJ1-6 TRBV28 . TGTGCCAGCAGTTTATTGGGGGCACCCCTCCACTTT CASSLLGAPLHF
. TRBJ2-3 TRBV29-1 . TGCAGTGTAGAATTGGCAGATACGCAGTATTTT CSVELADTQYF
TRBD1 TRBJ1-5 TRBV6-2/TRBV6-3 . TGTGCCAGCAGTTACCCGACAGGGGGACAGCCCCAGCATTTT CASSYPTGGQPQHF
. TRBJ2-1 TRBV5-6 . TGTGCCAGCAGCACTACGGATGAGCAGTTCTTC CASSTTDEQFF
. TRBJ1-2 TRBV27 . TGTGCCAGCAGTTTTCAGGGAGGGTATGGCTACACCTTC CASSFQGGYGYTF
. TRBJ2-1 TRBV14 . TGTGCCAGCAGCCAAGTAGGGCGGAGGCACAATGAGCAGTTCTTC CASSQVGRRHNEQFF
TRBD2 TRBJ2-1 TRBV28 . TGTGCCAGCAGTCTAGCGGGAGATAGCTCCTACAATGAGCAGTTCTTC CASSLAGDSSYNEQFF
. TRBJ2-1 TRBV24-1 . TGTGCCACCAGTGCCTACAATGAGCAGTTCTTC CATSAYNEQFF
. TRBJ2-6 TRBV9 . TGTGCCAGCAGCGTAGCCGCGGGCTCTGGGGCCAACGTCCTGACTTTC CASSVAAGSGANVLTF
. TRBJ1-1 TRBV7-9 . TGTGCCAGCAGCTTAGATGAGGACACTGAAGCTTTCTTT CASSLDEDTEAFF
. TRBJ1-4 TRBV21-1 . TGTGCCAGCAGCTCTTGTCGTCCCTTGGACAGGGGACGAGAAAAACTGTTTTTT CASSSCRPLDRGREKLFF
. TRBJ1-2 TRBV6-2/TRBV6-3 . TGTGCCAGCAGCCAAAGACAGTGGCTCGGCTACACCTTC CASSQRQWLGYTF
. TRBJ1-1 TRBV10-3 . TGTGCCATCAGTGATGGGGGAACTGAAGCTTTCTTT CAISDGGTEAFF
. TRBJ1-5 TRBV7-9 few TGTGCCAGCAGCTTAGCTCTGGCAGATAGCAATCAGCCCCAGCATTTT CASSLALADSNQPQHF
. TRBJ2-2 TRBV7-9 . TGTGCCACCCGATTACAGGGAATAAACACCGGGGAGCTGTTTTTT CATRLQGINTGELFF
TRBD1 TRBJ1-4 TRBV5-1 once TGCGCCAGCAGCACGGGACAGAGCACAACTAATGAAAAACTGTTTTTT CASSTGQSTTNEKLFF
. TRBJ1-1 TRBV5-1 . TGCGCCAGCACCCCGGGAGGGGACGGCACTGAAGCTTTCTTT CASTPGGDGTEAFF
. TRBJ2-2 TRBV4-2 . TGTGCCAGCAGCCAAGCCGGAGCGCAGGTCATCGCCGCCGGGGAGCTGTTTTTT CASSQAGAQVIAAGELFF
. TRBJ1-3 TRBV7-3 . TGTGCCAGCAGCGCGGGACACGGAAACACCATATATTTT CASSAGHGNTIYF
. TRBJ1-1 TRBV5-1 once TGCGCCAGCAGCTTGGCCCTTTCAGGTTACACTGAAGCTTTCTTT CASSLALSGYTEAFF
. TRBJ1-3 TRBV9 . TGTGCCAGCACCGGGCAGGCCTCTGGAAACACCATATATTTT CASTGQASGNTIYF
. TRBJ2-2 TRBV20-1 . TGCAGTGCGAGTCGACCGAACACCGGGGAGCTGTTTTTT CSASRPNTGELFF
. TRBJ1-2 TRBV5-4 . TGTGCCAGCAGCCCTACAGGGTTTGGCTACACCTTC CASSPTGFGYTF
. TRBJ2-3 TRBV9 . TGTGCCAGCAGCGTAGACCTGTCCGGGGATACGCAGTATTTT CASSVDLSGDTQYF
. TRBJ1-2 TRBV18 . TGTGCCAGCTCACGGGGATCGAACTATGGCTACACCTTC CASSRGSNYGYTF
TRBD1 TRBJ2-2 TRBV7-2 . TGTGCCAGCAGCTCCTACAGGGGGCCCACCGGGGAGCTGTTTTTT CASSSYRGPTGELFF
. TRBJ2-2 TRBV6-4 . TGTGCCAGCAGTGACTCCGGGGGGCGCGAGGAGCTGTTTTTT CASSDSGGREELFF
. TRBJ1-4 TRBV7-2 . TGTGCCAGCAGTCGGGTCTCGGGGGGGACTAATGAAAAACTGTTTTTT CASSRVSGGTNEKLFF
TRBD2 TRBJ2-3 TRBV5-8 . TGTGCCAGCAGCCCCTGGGGGAAGCGGGGGGGCCGGACAGATACGCAGTATTTT CASSPWGKRGGRTDTQYF
. TRBJ2-1 TRBV4-2 . TGTGCCAGCAGCCAAGAGGGGGGAGCGGCTGATGAGCAGTTCTTC CASSQEGGAADEQFF
. TRBJ2-7 TRBV6-2/TRBV6-3 . TGTGCCAGCAGTTACTTCGGTTACGAGCAGTACTTC CASSYFGYEQYF
. TRBJ1-6 TRBV14 . TGTGCCAGCAGCCAAGATGCGGGTTGGAGTGTGTTAGCTTCACCCCTCCACTTT CASSQDAGWSVLASPLHF
. TRBJ1-3 TRBV18 once TGTGCCAGCTCACCTTTGGGGGATGCAAACACCATATATTTT CASSPLGDANTIYF
. TRBJ2-1 TRBV6-2/TRBV6-3 . TGTGCCAGCAGTTACTCGTACGGGAGCCCCCACAATGAGCAGTTCTTC CASSYSYGSPHNEQFF
. TRBJ2-7 TRBV4-2 . TGTGCCAGCAGCGGGACATCCGAGAGCGAGCAGTACTTC CASSGTSESEQYF
TRBD1 TRBJ1-3 TRBV30 . TGTGCCTGGAGTAGGACAGGGTCTTCATTCTCTGGAAACACCATATATTTT CAWSRTGSSFSGNTIYF
. TRBJ1-1 TRBV5-5 few TGTGCCAGCAGCTTGGTTTTACAGGACAGAACTGAAGCTTTCTTT CASSLVLQDRTEAFF